This record looks at one T cell receptor (beta chain) sequence and its context. The antigen remains undetermined. The sample belongs to a study of T cell responses to AZD1222 COVID-19 vaccine. Study results and caveats: Baseline antibody screening turned up just six seropositive AZD1222 recipients. Epitopes outside B.1.351 and B.1.1.7 mutated regions reportedly drew nearly half of spike TCRs. The donor cohort was predominantly white British with a female majority, and clonal diversity may have been underestimated.

The method was immunoSEQ multiplex PCR; TCRdb's version includes in-frame clones alone and lacks a portion of them. In the table there are roughly 170,000 clones, 90% to 95% of which are singletons. Germline V gene data show CDR1 as SQVTM and CDR2 as ANQGSEA. The trim removed 7 bases at V and 0 bases at J, leaving 6 bases unmatched. The CDR3 runs 14 residues. This sequence was found in an adult who received the AZD1222 COVID-19 vaccine. This rearrangement joins TRBV29-1 to TRBJ1-1; 9 bases line up with TRBD1. This specimen was peripheral blood, taken 28 days after the second AZD1222 dose. The CDR3 DNA is TGCAGCGCTTTGGACAGGGGTATGAACACTGAAGCTTTCTTT. The encoded protein is CSALDRGMNTEAFF.